A single sample gave rise to the 9 T cell receptor beta chains below, sequenced in a study of T-cell memory formation after mild COVID-19. TCRdb used MiXCR to reprocess the 5' RACE reads, holding one entry per CDR3 protein. The table has under 600,000 distinct CDR3 sequences, about 20% seen once. The specimen was PBMCs or a T cell subset sorted from them (not recorded which). All receptors come from an adult woman who had mild COVID-19 (a few samples of this study predate the infection). Cell type and time point are not known.

The genes are TRBV3-1 and TRBJ2-2, with D possibly being TRBD1 (6 bases). Per germline, CDR1 LGHDT and CDR2 YNNKEL (reference sequence). CDR3 size: 16 residues. Trimming removed 6 bases at V and 6 bases at J, with 20 bases between. The CDR3 protein is CASRSTGTLGAGELFF. The CDR3 DNA follows: TGTGCCAGCAGATCGACCGGGACACTGGGTGCCGGGGAGCTGTTTTTT. The whole variable domain, remainder taken from reference TRBV3-1 and TRBJ2-2, is DTAVSQTPKYLVTQMGNDKSIKCEQNLGHDTMYWYKQDSKKFLKIMFSYNNKELIINETVPNRFSPKSPDKAHLNLHINSLELGDSAVYFCASRSTGTLGAGELFFGEGSRLTVL.

The chain carries TRBV7-6 and TRBJ2-1; 15 bases match TRBD2. This CDR3 contains 18 residues. Germline lookup yields CDR1 SGHVS and CDR2 FNYEAQ. V lost 4 bases and J lost 0; bases outside the gene matches: 4. CDR3 region: CASSWGLAGGDSYNEQFF. For the CDR3, the DNA is TGTGCCAGCAGCTGGGGACTAGCGGGGGGCGACTCCTACAATGAGCAGTTCTTC. Full variable domain (outside the CDR3, taken from reference TRBV7-6 and TRBJ2-1): GAGVSQSPRYKVTKRGQDVALRCDPISGHVSLYWYRQALGQGPEFLTYFNYEAQQDKSGLPNDRFSAERPEGSISTLTIQRTEQRDSAMYRCASSWGLAGGDSYNEQFFGPGTRLTVL.

Of note for this clonotype: A junction boundary mismatches the germline segment, possibly from a read error. V and J are TRBV7-7 and TRBJ2-1; a weak D match, TRBD2 (5 bases). CDR3 length: 13 amino acids. Germline CDR1 SSHAT, CDR2 FNYEAQ (reference sequence). In DNA form, the CDR3 reads TGTGCTAGCAGCTACACTAGGGACAATGAGCAGTTCTTC. Its translation: CASSYTRDNEQFF.

The rearrangement joins TRBV5-1 to TRBJ1-1, with TRBD1 identical over 8 bases. Germline-derived CDR1 and CDR2 are SGHRS and YFSETQ. V gave up 0 bases and J gave up 5 bases; unmatched junction bases: 3. This CDR3 is 14 amino acids long. The CDR3 DNA follows: TGCGCCAGCAGCTTGGACAGGGGGGCAACTGAAGCTTTCTTT. This gives the protein CASSLDRGATEAFF.

In its sample, this clonotype was seen a few times. DNA for the CDR3: TGCGCCAGCAGCTTGGGCCTAGCGGGGGGTACATTCTCCTACGAGCAGTACTTC. Translation gives CASSLGLAGGTFSYEQYF. The genes are TRBV5-1 and TRBJ2-7; the match to TRBD2 covers 11 bases. Trimming removed 0 bases from V and 0 bases from J; junction bases left unmatched: 8. CDR1 is SGHRS and CDR2 is YFSETQ in the germline V gene. The length of the CDR3 is 18 residues.

The chain combines TRBV30 with TRBJ2-2; 8 bases line up with TRBD2. Germline trimming cut 3 bases from V and 2 bases from J; bases unmatched to any gene: 5. This CDR3 is built from 15 residues. Germline loops: CDR1 GTSNPN, CDR2 SVGIG (reference sequence). The CDR3 sequence is CAWRRSGSNTGELFF. In DNA, the CDR3 is TGTGCCTGGAGAAGGAGCGGGAGTAACACCGGGGAGCTGTTTTTT.

Comment on this clonotype: One junction end does not reproduce the germline sequence, and a read error may be involved. V usage is TRBV12-3 or TRBV12-4 and J usage is TRBJ2-6; perhaps D is TRBD1 or TRBD2 (5 bases each). This CDR3 has 15 amino acids. The DNA of the CDR3 is TGTGCCAGCAGTTTAAGAGGGTCTGGGGCCAACGTCATGACTTTC. It specifies CASSLRGSGANVMTF.

This clonotype was counted a few times. The CDR3 DNA reads as TGTGCCAGCAGCTTAAACGTAGGTAGTTTGTCCTACAATGAGCAGTTCTTC. Protein sequence: CASSLNVGSLSYNEQFF. The rearrangement joins TRBV7-3 to TRBJ2-1; D is unclear. Trimming cost V 1 base and J 1 base, with 14 bases left between them. This CDR3 is built from 17 residues. Per germline, CDR1 SGHTA and CDR2 FQGTGA.

This clonotype came up a few times. This rearrangement joins TRBV20-1 to TRBJ1-6, with D perhaps TRBD1 (5 bases). Germline loops: CDR1 DFQATT, CDR2 SNEGSKA (reference sequence). Trimming took 1 base from V and 7 from J, leaving 11 bases between them. The CDR3 loop spans 14 amino acids. The CDR3 loop is CSARAGPTNSPLHF. The DNA for the CDR3 is TGCAGTGCTAGAGCGGGGCCAACCAATTCACCCCTCCACTTT.